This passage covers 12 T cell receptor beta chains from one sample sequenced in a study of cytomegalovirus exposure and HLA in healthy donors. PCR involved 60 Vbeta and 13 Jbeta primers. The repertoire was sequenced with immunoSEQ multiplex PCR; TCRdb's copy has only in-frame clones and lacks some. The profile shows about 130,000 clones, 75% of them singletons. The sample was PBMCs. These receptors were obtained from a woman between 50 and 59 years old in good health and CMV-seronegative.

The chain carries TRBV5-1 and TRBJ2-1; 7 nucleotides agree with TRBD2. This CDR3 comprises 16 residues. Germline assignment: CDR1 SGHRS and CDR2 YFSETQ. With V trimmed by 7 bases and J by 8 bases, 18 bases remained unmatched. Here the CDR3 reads CASGAGVVQIVDEQFF. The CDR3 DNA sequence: TGCGCCAGCGGGGCGGGAGTCGTACAGATAGTCGATGAGCAGTTCTTC.

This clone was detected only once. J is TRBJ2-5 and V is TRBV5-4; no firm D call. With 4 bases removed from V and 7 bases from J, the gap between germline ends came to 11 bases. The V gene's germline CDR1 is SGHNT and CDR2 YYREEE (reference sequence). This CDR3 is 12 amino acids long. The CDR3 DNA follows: TGTGCCAGCAGCCCAGTACCAGGGACCCAGTACTTC. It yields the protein CASSPVPGTQYF. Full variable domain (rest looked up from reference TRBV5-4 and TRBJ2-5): ETGVTQSPTHLIKTRGQQVTLRCSSQSGHNTVSWYQQALGQGPQFIFQYYREEENGRGNFPPRFSGLQFPNYSSELNVNALELDDSALYLCASSPVPGTQYFGPGTRLLVL.

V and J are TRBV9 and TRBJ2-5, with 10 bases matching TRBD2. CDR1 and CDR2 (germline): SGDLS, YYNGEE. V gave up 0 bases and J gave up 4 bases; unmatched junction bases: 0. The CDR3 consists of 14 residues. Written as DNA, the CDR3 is TGTGCCAGCAGCGTAGCTAGCGGGAGAGAGACCCAGTACTTC. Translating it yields CASSVASGRETQYF.

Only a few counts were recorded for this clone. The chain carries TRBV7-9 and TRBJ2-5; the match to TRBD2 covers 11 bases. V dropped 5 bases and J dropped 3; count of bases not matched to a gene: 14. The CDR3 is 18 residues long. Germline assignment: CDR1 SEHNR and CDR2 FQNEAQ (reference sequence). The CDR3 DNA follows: TGTGCCAGCAGCGCGAGACCCATATTTAGCGGGAGGGAAGAGACCCAGTACTTC. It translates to CASSARPIFSGREETQYF.

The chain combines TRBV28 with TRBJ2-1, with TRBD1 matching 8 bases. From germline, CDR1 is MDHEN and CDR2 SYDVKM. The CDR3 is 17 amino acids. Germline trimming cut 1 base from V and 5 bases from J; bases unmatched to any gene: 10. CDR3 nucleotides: TGTGCCAGCAGTTTATACCTCGGACAGGGTGGGAACAATGAGCAGTTCTTC. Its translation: CASSLYLGQGGNNEQFF.

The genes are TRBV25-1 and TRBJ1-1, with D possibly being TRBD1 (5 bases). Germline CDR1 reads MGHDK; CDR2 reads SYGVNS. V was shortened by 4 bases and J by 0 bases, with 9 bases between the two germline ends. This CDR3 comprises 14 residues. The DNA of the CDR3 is TGTGCCAGCAGTGGACAGACCATGAACACTGAAGCTTTCTTT. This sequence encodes CASSGQTMNTEAFF.

The CDR3: CASSLDRGSYNEQFF. Here the CDR3 DNA reads TGTGCCAGCAGTTTAGACAGGGGGTCCTACAATGAGCAGTTCTTC. The chain recombines TRBV5-4 with TRBJ2-1, with 9 nucleotides matching TRBD1. Germline-derived CDR1 and CDR2 are SGHNT and YYREEE (reference sequence). The CDR3 has 15 residues. J gave up 1 base and V 5 bases, and 4 bases lay outside the gene matches.

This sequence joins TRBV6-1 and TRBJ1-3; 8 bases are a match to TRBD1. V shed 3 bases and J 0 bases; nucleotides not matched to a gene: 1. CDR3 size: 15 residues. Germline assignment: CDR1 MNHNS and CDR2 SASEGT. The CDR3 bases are TGTGCCAGCAGTGAGGACAGGGCCTCTGGAAACACCATATATTTT. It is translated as CASSEDRASGNTIYF.

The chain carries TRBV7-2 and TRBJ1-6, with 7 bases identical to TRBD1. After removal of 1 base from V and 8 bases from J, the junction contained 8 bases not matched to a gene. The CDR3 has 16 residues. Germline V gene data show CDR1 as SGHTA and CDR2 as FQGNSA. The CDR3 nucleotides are TGTGCCAGCAGCTTAGTGAGACAGGGAGGTTATTCACCCCTCCACTTT. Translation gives CASSLVRQGGYSPLHF. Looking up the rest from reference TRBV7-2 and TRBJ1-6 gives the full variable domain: GAGVSQSPSNKVTEKGKDVELRCDPISGHTALYWYRQSLGQGLEFLIYFQGNSAPDKSGLPSDRFSAERTGGSVSTLTIQRTQQEDSAVYLCASSLVRQGGYSPLHFGNGTRLTVT.

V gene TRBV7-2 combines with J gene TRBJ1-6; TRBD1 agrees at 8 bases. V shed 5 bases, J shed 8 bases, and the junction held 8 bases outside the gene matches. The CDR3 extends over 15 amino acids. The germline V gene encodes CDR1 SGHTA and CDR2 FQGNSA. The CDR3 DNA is TGTGCCAGCAGCCCACGACAGGGGAAGGATTCACCCCTCCACTTT. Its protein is CASSPRQGKDSPLHF. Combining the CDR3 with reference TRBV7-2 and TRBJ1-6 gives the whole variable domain GAGVSQSPSNKVTEKGKDVELRCDPISGHTALYWYRQSLGQGLEFLIYFQGNSAPDKSGLPSDRFSAERTGGSVSTLTIQRTQQEDSAVYLCASSPRQGKDSPLHFGNGTRLTVT.

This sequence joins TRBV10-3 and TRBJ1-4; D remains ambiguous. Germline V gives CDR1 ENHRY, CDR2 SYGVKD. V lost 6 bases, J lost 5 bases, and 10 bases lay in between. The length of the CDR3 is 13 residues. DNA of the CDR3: TGTGCCATCAGGCCAGATCCAAATGAAAAACTGTTTTTT. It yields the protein CAIRPDPNEKLFF.

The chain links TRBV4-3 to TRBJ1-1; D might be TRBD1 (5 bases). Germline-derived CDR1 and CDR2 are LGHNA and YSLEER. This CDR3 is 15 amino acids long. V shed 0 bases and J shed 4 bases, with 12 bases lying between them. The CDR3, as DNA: TGCGCCAGCAGCCAAGACCGGGGGTTGGTCACTGAAGCTTTCTTT. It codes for CASSQDRGLVTEAFF.